The 22 T cell receptor beta chains below were found in one sample sequenced in a study of T cell changes during pregnancy in multiple sclerosis. Assay used: immunoSEQ multiplex PCR; TCRdb lists only in-frame clones, some missing. The sample gives 35,000 to 55,000 clones, about 92% of which show up once; 1.3% is in the top ten. Sequencing used peripheral blood. These receptors all stem from a female donor with multiple sclerosis, enrolled in a pregnancy study.

The chain has TRBV28 and TRBJ1-5, with no clear D. Germline V gives CDR1 MDHEN, CDR2 SYDVKM. V lost 8 bases to trimming and J lost 0 bases, with 8 bases between them. There are 13 residues in the CDR3. The CDR3 DNA sequence: TGTGCCAGCGGGCAGTATAGCAATCAGCCCCAGCATTTT. Amino acids: CASGQYSNQPQHF.

This clone was counted once. The V and J genes are TRBV7-2 and TRBJ2-1, with a tentative D call TRBD2 (6 bases). Deletions cut 5 bases from V and 7 bases from J, with 12 bases between. This CDR3 comprises 13 residues. CDR1 is SGHTA and CDR2 is FQGNSA in the germline V gene. The CDR3 here is CASSPGLLNEQFF. As DNA, the CDR3 is TGTGCCAGCAGCCCGGGACTTTTAAATGAGCAGTTCTTC.

CDR3 sequence (DNA): TGTGCCAGCAGCCAAGATTACAGGGCGCGGTCCGGGGAGCTGTTTTTT. Translation: CASSQDYRARSGELFF. The chain recombines TRBV14 with TRBJ2-2; the D gene is possibly TRBD1 (6 bases). The CDR3 covers 16 residues. V was clipped by 0 bases and J by 6 bases, with 14 bases between them. CDR1 SGHDN and CDR2 FVKESK come from the germline V gene. Variable domain in full (rest from reference TRBV14 and TRBJ2-2): EAGVTQFPSHSVIEKGQTVTLRCDPISGHDNLYWYRRVMGKEIKFLLHFVKESKQDESGMPNNRFLAERTGGTYSTLKVQPAELEDSGVYFCASSQDYRARSGELFFGEGSRLTVL.

The gene calls are TRBV2 and TRBJ2-3; D call uncertain. From germline, CDR1 is SNHLY and CDR2 FYNNEI. The CDR3 extends over 12 amino acids. Trimming removed 8 bases at V and 6 bases at J, with 12 bases between. CDR3 nucleotides: TGTGCCAGCGTAGCTTCATTGGATACGCAGTATTTT. This sequence encodes CASVASLDTQYF.

The DNA of the CDR3 is TGTGCCAGCACCGTGGCAGTCCTAGAGACCCAGTACTTC. Encoded protein: CASTVAVLETQYF. The V and J genes are TRBV2 and TRBJ2-5; D ambiguous. The CDR3 extends over 13 amino acids. Germline V lookup: CDR1 SNHLY, CDR2 FYNNEI. The V gene lost 7 bases and the J gene lost 4 bases, with 13 bases spanning the gap. Variable domain in full (rest from reference TRBV2 and TRBJ2-5): EPEVTQTPSHQVTQMGQEVILRCVPISNHLYFYWYRQILGQKVEFLVSFYNNEISEKSEIFDDQFSVERPDGSNFTLKIRSTKLEDSAMYFCASTVAVLETQYFGPGTRLLVL.

The V call is TRBV12-5, the J call TRBJ1-1, with D maybe TRBD1 (5 bases). Trimming removed 3 bases from V and 4 bases from J, with 9 bases in between. The CDR3 is made up of 13 amino acids. In germline, CDR1 is LGHNT, CDR2 FRNRAP. The CDR3: CASGFMGGTEAFF. CDR3 coding DNA: TGTGCTAGTGGTTTTATGGGGGGCACTGAAGCTTTCTTT.

The chain couples TRBV5-6 to TRBJ2-5, with a tentative D call TRBD1 (6 bases). The V gene's germline CDR1 is SGHDT and CDR2 YYEEEE. The V end lost 2 bases, the J end lost 2 bases, and 10 bases lay between the germline ends. This CDR3 region has 14 residues. The CDR3, as DNA: TGTGCCAGCAGCTTTTTAAGGGGGCAAGAGACCCAGTACTTC. Protein product: CASSFLRGQETQYF. Complete variable domain (other parts from reference TRBV5-6 and TRBJ2-5): DAGVTQSPTHLIKTRGQQVTLRCSPKSGHDTVSWYQQALGQGPQFIFQYYEEEERQRGNFPDRFSGHQFPNYSSELNVNALLLGDSALYLCASSFLRGQETQYFGPGTRLLVL.

This chain joins TRBV2 and TRBJ2-1; no clear D gene. The CDR3 has 12 residues. Trimming cost V 5 bases and J 8 bases, with 10 bases left between them. Per the germline V gene, CDR1 is SNHLY and CDR2 is FYNNEI. Here the CDR3 DNA reads TGTGCCAGCAGTCTAGGAATGGATGAGCAGTTCTTC. The encoded protein is CASSLGMDEQFF.

This chain connects TRBV7-9 to TRBJ2-5; D is ambiguous. The V gene lost 3 bases and the J gene lost 4 bases, with 3 bases spanning the gap. The CDR3 contains 11 residues. Germline CDR1 is SEHNR and CDR2 is FQNEAQ (reference sequence). For the CDR3, the DNA is TGTGCCAGCAGCTTCCGAGAGACCCAGTACTTC. Protein product: CASSFRETQYF.

The gene calls are TRBV4-1 and TRBJ2-1; D might be TRBD2 (7 bases). V was cut by 1 base and J by 3 bases, with 13 bases left in between. Germline values: CDR1 MGHRA, CDR2 YSYEKL. There are 16 residues in the CDR3. CDR3 DNA sequence: TGCGCCAGCAGCCAAGGAGGGGGGGAAGGCTACAATGAGCAGTTCTTC. Its protein product is CASSQGGGEGYNEQFF.

A word on this clone: The junction and the germline gene differ at one end; a read error may be behind it. The rearrangement uses TRBV4-1 and TRBJ1-5; 10 nucleotides match TRBD1. The CDR3 is 21 residues long. The germline V gene encodes CDR1 MGHRA and CDR2 YSYEKL. CDR3 amino acids: CVSSPLLIFPSGTGVNQPQHF. The CDR3 nucleotides read TGCGTCAGCAGCCCCCTTCTAATCTTTCCTTCCGGGACAGGGGTCAATCAGCCCCAGCATTTT.

The chain combines TRBV28 with TRBJ1-2; tentatively, D is TRBD1 (5 bases). The CDR3 has 12 amino acids. Germline loops: CDR1 MDHEN, CDR2 SYDVKM. Trimming stripped 3 bases from V and 6 bases from J, with 8 bases between. The CDR3 nucleotides read TGTGCCAGCAGTTTCCAGGGAGATGGCTACACCTTC. Translating gives CASSFQGDGYTF.

The chain recombines TRBV30 with TRBJ1-4; D not certain. From germline, CDR1 is GTSNPN and CDR2 SVGIG (reference sequence). The CDR3 is made up of 16 amino acids. V was clipped by 0 bases and J by 0 bases, with 11 bases between them. CDR3 DNA: TGTGCCTGGAGTGTACCTTTTTCTGCAACTAATGAAAAACTGTTTTTT. The encoded protein is CAWSVPFSATNEKLFF.

A single count supports this clone. The chain combines TRBV30 with TRBJ2-7, with 7 bases matching TRBD1. The CDR3 covers 16 residues. CDR1 and CDR2 (germline): GTSNPN, SVGIG (reference sequence). With V trimmed by 1 base and J by 0 bases, 9 bases remained unmatched. The DNA of the CDR3 is TGTGCCTGGAGTGGGGGGACAGTCGTACTCTCCTACGAGCAGTACTTC. Its translation is CAWSGGTVVLSYEQYF.

V usage is TRBV7-3 and J usage is TRBJ1-1; a possible D gene is TRBD1 (6 bases). In germline, CDR1 is SGHTA, CDR2 FQGTGA. The CDR3 runs to 17 residues. Trimming took 5 bases from V and 7 from J, leaving 26 bases between them. In DNA form, the CDR3 reads TGTGCCAGCAGCCTATTCCCAACGGGGGCCATCATCAATGAAGCTTTCTTT. Protein product: CASSLFPTGAIINEAFF.

J is TRBJ2-1 and V is TRBV29-1; 8 bases align to TRBD1. The V segment lost 5 bases and the J segment 3 bases; nucleotides outside the gene matches: 9. This CDR3 has 15 amino acids. Germline V CDR1 and CDR2: SQVTM, ANQGSEA. The CDR3 loop reads CSVKAGTGFYNEQFF. CDR3 nucleotide sequence: TGCAGCGTTAAGGCCGGGACAGGATTCTACAATGAGCAGTTCTTC.

V gene TRBV20-1 combines with J gene TRBJ2-7; 8 bases line up with TRBD1. J gave up 6 bases and V 2 bases, and 0 bases lay outside the gene matches. Per the germline V gene, CDR1 is DFQATT and CDR2 is SNEGSKA (reference sequence). The CDR3 covers 11 residues. CDR3 protein: CSARTGGEQYF. CDR3 DNA: TGCAGTGCTAGAACAGGGGGCGAGCAGTACTTC.

The CDR3 region is CASSPYRDYEQYF. DNA for the CDR3: TGTGCCAGCTCACCCTACAGGGATTACGAGCAGTACTTC. This chain uses TRBV18 with TRBJ2-7; D may be TRBD1 (6 bases). Trimming removed 3 bases from V and 4 bases from J, with 10 bases in between. The germline CDR1 and CDR2 sequences are KGHSH and LQKENI. The CDR3 contains 13 residues.

The CDR3: CASSPIDSTDTQYF. The CDR3 nucleotides read TGTGCCAGCTCACCGATAGACAGCACAGATACGCAGTATTTT. The rearrangement joins TRBV18 to TRBJ2-3; D is unresolved. The CDR3 is 14 amino acids. V lost 3 bases and J lost 0, with 7 bases in between. Germline CDR1 is KGHSH and CDR2 is LQKENI.

This clone was seen only a few times. The chain combines TRBV29-1 with TRBJ2-7, with TRBD2 as a possible D gene (5 bases). Looked up from germline, CDR1 is SQVTM and CDR2 is ANQGSEA. Trimming cost V 7 bases and J 2 bases, with 15 bases left between them. There are 13 residues in the CDR3. CDR3 region: CSATQDSPYEQYF. CDR3 coding DNA: TGCAGCGCTACCCAGGACTCACCCTACGAGCAGTACTTC.

The chain links TRBV27 to TRBJ2-7; perhaps TRBD1 as D (6 bases). Germline CDR1 MNHEY, CDR2 SMNVEV (reference sequence). V was shortened by 2 bases and J by 2 bases, with 10 bases between the two germline ends. The CDR3 has 14 amino acids. The DNA of the CDR3 is TGTGCCAGCAGTTTAACGACAGGAGCCTACGAGCAGTACTTC. As protein: CASSLTTGAYEQYF.

The chain employs TRBV5-1 and TRBJ2-7, with a possible D match to TRBD1 (6 bases). CDR1 and CDR2 from the germline V gene are SGHRS and YFSETQ. V was shortened by 0 bases and J by 3 bases, with 13 bases between the two germline ends. The CDR3 is 15 amino acids. The CDR3 DNA reads as TGCGCCAGCAGCTTGGGGACAGATTACGTCTACGAGCAGTACTTC. Translation gives CASSLGTDYVYEQYF.